This TCR beta chain was recorded in a study of CD8 T cells in Susac syndrome. The sequenced target, TCR beta, came from blood CD8+ and CD4+ T cells. Treatment-naive patients with stable or active relapsing-remitting disease served as multiple sclerosis controls. An input of 0.5 to 1 ug of RNA was subjected to reverse transcription using random hexamers. The amplification used immunoSEQ multiplex PCR on TCR beta CDR3; it spanned 54 Vbeta and 13 Jbeta. TCRdb re-called the immunoSEQ multiplex PCR reads with MiXCR, one entry per CDR3 protein. The data hold about 150,000 distinct CDR3 sequences, with 85% to 95% observed a single time. The CDR3 spans 11 residues. Germline values: CDR1 DFQATT, CDR2 SNEGSKA (reference sequence). With 3 bases removed from V and 4 bases from J, the gap between germline ends came to 5 bases.

This receptor was obtained from a human donor with multiple sclerosis. The source material was CD4+ T cells from PBMCs. The chain has TRBV20-1 and TRBJ2-3; no clear D gene. For the CDR3, the DNA is TGCAGTGCTAGCAAGTCAGATACGCAGTATTTT. It encodes CSASKSDTQYF.